Each of the 16 T cell receptor beta chains below was sequenced from the same sample in a study of blood T cell repertoires in COVID-19. Profiling relied on immunoSEQ multiplex PCR, and the TCRdb table lists in-frame clones only, not all of them. The repertoire holds 9,000 to 9,500 clones, 86% seen once, with around 8% in the top ten. The sequenced material came from peripheral blood. The receptor set was obtained from a human donor in a cohort sampled during active COVID-19.

The rearrangement links TRBV28 to TRBJ2-1, with D tentatively TRBD2 (6 bases). Germline V gene sequence: CDR1 MDHEN, CDR2 SYDVKM. This CDR3 has 13 residues. V was cut by 10 bases and J by 6 bases, with 16 bases left in between. CDR3 nucleotides: TGTGCCACTCGGGACTCCCAGAGCAATGAGCAGTTCTTC. Translation: CATRDSQSNEQFF.

J is TRBJ2-7 and V is TRBV6-6; no firm D call. V lost 7 bases and J lost 1, with 11 bases in between. Germline V lookup: CDR1 MNHNY, CDR2 SVGAGI (reference sequence). CDR3 length: 13 residues. CDR3: CASTLDWSYEQYF. The CDR3 nucleotides read TGTGCCAGCACTTTAGACTGGTCCTACGAGCAGTACTTC.

The chain has TRBV5-4 and TRBJ1-1, with D unclear. The CDR3 contains 13 residues. Trimming removed 0 bases at V and 8 bases at J, with 11 bases between. Germline V lookup: CDR1 SGHNT, CDR2 YYREEE (reference sequence). CDR3 nucleotides: TGTGCCAGCAGCTTGGATAACCGGGTGGAAGCTTTCTTT. Protein sequence: CASSLDNRVEAFF.

The rearrangement joins TRBV18 to TRBJ2-4; 9 bases are a match to TRBD2. V shed 0 bases and J 0 bases; nucleotides not matched to a gene: 0. The CDR3 loop spans 16 amino acids. The germline gives CDR1 KGHSH, CDR2 LQKENI. CDR3 DNA sequence: TGTGCCAGCTCACCACCGCGGGGGGGAGCCAAAAACATTCAGTACTTC. Protein: CASSPPRGGAKNIQYF.

V usage is TRBV7-9 and J usage is TRBJ1-3; D may be TRBD1 (5 bases). Germline V gene data show CDR1 as SEHNR and CDR2 as FQNEAQ (reference sequence). There are 15 residues in the CDR3. V lost 7 bases and J lost 3, with 16 bases in between. CDR3 in amino acids: CASTTRQTHGNTIYF. Written as DNA, the CDR3 is TGTGCCAGCACCACCCGACAGACGCATGGAAACACCATATATTTT.

The chain uses TRBV4-1 and TRBJ1-5; 9 bases fit TRBD1. The CDR3 runs 16 residues. CDR1 and CDR2 (germline): MGHRA, YSYEKL. With 0 bases clipped from V and 5 bases from J, the junction kept 5 bases outside the gene matches. The CDR3, as DNA: TGCGCCAGCAGCCAAGAGGGGACAGGGTACGATCAGCCCCAGCATTTT. Encoded protein: CASSQEGTGYDQPQHF.

This clone is judged medium-sized (0.01 to 0.1%). The chain carries TRBV6-5 and TRBJ2-7; D gene unclear. The CDR3 contains 14 residues. Trimming took off 6 bases at V and 2 bases at J, with 14 bases between the two ends. The germline CDR1 and CDR2 sequences are MNHEY and SVGAGI. The CDR3 is CASSRLPQPYEQYF. The DNA for the CDR3 is TGTGCCAGCAGCCGACTGCCCCAACCCTACGAGCAGTACTTC.

This chain links TRBV6-5 with TRBJ1-1; 7 bases line up with TRBD1. Germline V gene data show CDR1 as MNHEY and CDR2 as SVGAGI. Trimming cost V 9 bases and J 2 bases; bases outside gene matches: 6. CDR3 length: 13 residues. For the CDR3, the DNA is TGTGCCAGAACCGGGACAGATAACACTGAAGCTTTCTTT. Its protein is CARTGTDNTEAFF.

The chain links TRBV24-1 to TRBJ1-2; 10 nucleotides match TRBD1. The germline V gene has CDR1 KGHDR and CDR2 SFDVKD. V lost 5 bases, J lost 6 bases, and 8 bases stayed unmatched. This CDR3 is 15 amino acids long. Here the CDR3 reads CATSVWDRGHHGYTF. The CDR3 coding sequence is TGTGCCACCAGTGTATGGGACAGGGGACATCATGGCTACACCTTC.

The V call is TRBV29-1, the J call TRBJ2-1, with D unresolved. CDR3 length: 16 residues. Per the germline V gene, CDR1 is SQVTM and CDR2 is ANQGSEA. Trimming took off 6 bases at V and 0 bases at J, with 18 bases between the two ends. CDR3 sequence: CSVLDMERNSYNEQFF. CDR3 sequence (DNA): TGCAGCGTCCTGGATATGGAGCGAAACTCCTACAATGAGCAGTTCTTC.

This chain connects TRBV19 to TRBJ2-5; 11 bases agree with TRBD2. The CDR3 is 15 amino acids. The V gene's germline CDR1 is LNHDA and CDR2 SQIVND (reference sequence). J gave up 2 bases and V 5 bases, and 4 bases lay outside the gene matches. The CDR3, as DNA: TGTGCCAGTAGTTCGGGACTAGCGGAACAAGAGACCCAGTACTTC. It codes for CASSSGLAEQETQYF.

In this sample, this clone is medium-sized. The chain has TRBV27 and TRBJ2-1; 12 nucleotides line up with TRBD2. Germline-derived CDR1 and CDR2 are MNHEY and SMNVEV (reference sequence). V lost 6 bases and J lost 6; bases outside the gene matches: 6. CDR3 length: 15 residues. The CDR3 DNA sequence: TGTGCCAGCAGCTCCCTAGCGGGAGGGGGCAATGAGCAGTTCTTC. This codes for CASSSLAGGGNEQFF.

This clone appeared a few times. The chain couples TRBV19 to TRBJ1-4; 9 bases are shared with TRBD1. V lost 3 bases and J lost 5; bases outside the gene matches: 4. The V gene's germline CDR1 is LNHDA and CDR2 SQIVND (reference sequence). CDR3 length: 15 amino acids. CDR3 nucleotide sequence: TGTGCCAGTAGTATCTTCGGGACAGGGAATGAAAAACTGTTTTTT. Protein: CASSIFGTGNEKLFF. Full variable domain (remainder filled in from reference TRBV19 and TRBJ1-4): DGGITQSPKYLFRKEGQNVTLSCEQNLNHDAMYWYRQDPGQGLRLIYYSQIVNDFQKGDIAEGYSVSREKKESFPLTVTSAQKNPTAFYLCASSIFGTGNEKLFFGSGTQLSVL.

The gene calls are TRBV28 and TRBJ2-1; TRBD1 agrees at 8 bases. The CDR3 has 15 residues. Germline CDR1 and CDR2: MDHEN and SYDVKM. The V gene end was trimmed by 6 bases and the J gene end by 3 bases; junction bases not matched to a gene: 7. Here the CDR3 reads CASRPGQVGYNEQFF. The CDR3 coding sequence is TGTGCCAGCAGACCGGGACAGGTGGGCTACAATGAGCAGTTCTTC.

The rearrangement links TRBV28 to TRBJ2-7; 9 bases line up with TRBD1. After removal of 7 bases from V and 5 bases from J, the junction contained 9 bases not matched to a gene. CDR1 and CDR2 (germline): MDHEN, SYDVKM. This CDR3 contains 14 residues. CDR3 residues: CASIPRDRVHEQYF. In DNA, the CDR3 is TGTGCCAGCATCCCCCGGGACAGGGTCCACGAGCAGTACTTC.

The genes are TRBV5-1 and TRBJ2-1; maybe TRBD2 (6 bases). The CDR3 totals 14 residues. Deletions cut 4 bases from V and 5 bases from J, with 13 bases between. Germline lookup yields CDR1 SGHRS and CDR2 YFSETQ. DNA for the CDR3: TGCGCCAGCAGCCGAGAAAGCGGGCACAATGAGCAGTTCTTC. It codes for CASSRESGHNEQFF.